Listed here are 32 T cell receptor beta chains from one sample, sequenced in a study of spatial heterogeneity in lung cancer. Points from the study as a whole: Intratumoral expanded alpha and beta TCR counts were found to track tumor mutation counts.

The time point here: sample taken at primary tumor resection. Their cognate antigens are unknown. In TCRdb, the 5' RACE reads were re-called with MiXCR into one record per CDR3 protein. The sample gives 15,000 to 20,000 distinct CDR3 sequences, 5.5% to 6.5% of which show up once; around 3.7% is in the top ten. The sample in question was lung tumor tissue, obtained at surgery. These receptors were collected from a female donor with early-stage non-small cell lung cancer.

This clonotype showed up many times. V and J are TRBV11-2 and TRBJ2-3, with D perhaps matching TRBD2 (6 bases). This CDR3 is built from 15 residues. From germline, CDR1 is SGHAT and CDR2 FQNNGV. V was clipped by 7 bases and J by 4 bases, with 18 bases between them. DNA for the CDR3: TGTGCCAGCACCCAAGGAGGGGTAGGCGCAGATACGCAGTATTTT. Its protein product is CASTQGGVGADTQYF.

This clonotype counts as medium-sized (0.01 to 0.1%). The chain couples TRBV12-3 or TRBV12-4 to TRBJ2-7; D may match TRBD1 or TRBD2 (6 bases each). V lost 4 bases to trimming and J lost 7 bases, with 23 bases between them. The length of the CDR3 is 16 residues. The DNA of the CDR3 is TGTGCCAGCAGTTCACCCAAGGGGGGCCTTTCTCGAGAGCAGTACTTC. Amino acids: CASSSPKGGLSREQYF.

This clonotype is labeled medium-sized (0.01 to 0.1%). The chain recombines TRBV5-1 with TRBJ2-3, with D uncertain. The V gene's germline CDR1 is SGHRS and CDR2 YFSETQ. The CDR3 is 11 amino acids. V lost 4 bases to trimming and J lost 7 bases, with 7 bases between them. The CDR3 protein is CASSVRYTQYF. CDR3 coding DNA: TGCGCCAGCAGCGTTAGGTATACGCAGTATTTT.

This clonotype was counted many times. This rearrangement joins TRBV7-8 to TRBJ2-4, with 8 bases that match TRBD1. Germline lookup yields CDR1 SGHVS and CDR2 FQNEAQ. V shed 5 bases, J shed 8 bases, and the junction held 17 bases outside the gene matches. The CDR3 extends over 17 amino acids. In DNA form, the CDR3 reads TGTGCCAGCAGCCTCTATGGCGCCAGGGGGCAATTATACATTCAGTACTTC. Translating it yields CASSLYGARGQLYIQYF.

This clonotype was seen a few times. This rearrangement joins TRBV12-3 or TRBV12-4 to TRBJ2-2; D may be TRBD1 (5 bases). V lost 7 bases and J lost 6, with 12 bases in between. The length of the CDR3 is 13 residues. The DNA of the CDR3 is TGTGCCAGCACCCCCACAGGTTCCGGGGAGCTGTTTTTT. Protein sequence: CASTPTGSGELFF.

This clonotype was observed at least ten times. This chain uses TRBV20-1 with TRBJ1-5; D gene uncertain. The ends were cut back, 3 bases at V and 4 bases at J, with 7 bases in the middle. This CDR3 has 12 residues. Germline values: CDR1 DFQATT, CDR2 SNEGSKA (reference sequence). The CDR3 here is CSARAGNQPQHF. In DNA, the CDR3 is TGCAGTGCTAGGGCGGGGAATCAGCCCCAGCATTTT.

This clonotype was recorded a few times. The V call is TRBV13, the J call TRBJ2-5; 7 nucleotides agree with TRBD1. The CDR3 spans 13 residues. CDR1 and CDR2 (germline): PRHDT, FYEKMQ (reference sequence). The J segment lost 1 base and the V segment lost 8 bases, leaving 4 bases of the junction unmatched. As DNA, the CDR3 is TGTGCCAGCGCCAGGGGGTTCCAAGAGACCCAGTACTTC. It encodes CASARGFQETQYF. The full variable domain, its missing parts supplied by reference TRBV13 and TRBJ2-5, is AAGVIQSPRHLIKEKRETATLKCYPIPRHDTVYWYQQGPGQDPQFLISFYEKMQSDKGSIPDRFSAQQFSDYHSELNMSSLELGDSALYFCASARGFQETQYFGPGTRLLVL.

This clonotype was observed at least ten times. The chain carries TRBV20-1 and TRBJ2-7, with unresolved D. V gave up 2 bases and J gave up 4 bases, with 9 bases separating them. The CDR3 consists of 12 residues. Looked up from germline, CDR1 is DFQATT and CDR2 is SNEGSKA (reference sequence). CDR3 amino acids: CSARIVGYEQYF. DNA of the CDR3: TGCAGTGCTAGAATCGTGGGATACGAGCAGTACTTC.

V and J are TRBV28 and TRBJ1-6; 8 bases map to TRBD1. CDR1 and CDR2 (germline): MDHEN, SYDVKM. This CDR3 spans 15 amino acids. V was pared by 10 bases and J by 4 bases, with 9 bases of the junction left unmatched. The CDR3 sequence is CATQTGTGYNSPLHF. Here the CDR3 DNA reads TGTGCCACTCAGACCGGGACAGGTTATAATTCACCCCTCCACTTT.

At least ten counts were recorded for this clonotype. The chain recombines TRBV19 with TRBJ1-5, with 8 bases aligning to TRBD1. CDR1 and CDR2 (germline): LNHDA, SQIVND (reference sequence). The J segment lost 4 bases and the V segment lost 9 bases, leaving 17 bases of the junction unmatched. The CDR3 extends over 17 amino acids. CDR3 region: CASRMTGALGPNQPQHF. DNA for the CDR3: TGTGCCAGCAGGATGACAGGGGCACTTGGACCGAATCAGCCCCAGCATTTT.

CDR3: CANSLDRRNTEAFF. In DNA form, the CDR3 reads TGTGCCAACAGCCTGGACAGAAGGAACACTGAAGCTTTCTTT. V is TRBV3-2 and J is TRBJ1-1; the table's D call TRBD1 went unverified against the DNA. TRBV3-2 is deemed a pseudogene. The CDR3 runs to 14 residues.

V is TRBV7-2 and J is TRBJ2-2; 8 nucleotides align to TRBD1. CDR1 SGHTA and CDR2 FQGNSA come from the germline V gene. The V gene end was trimmed by 3 bases and the J gene end by 4 bases; junction bases not matched to a gene: 10. CDR3 size: 17 residues. Here the CDR3 reads CASSFLQGAVSTGELFF. In nucleotides, the CDR3 is TGTGCCAGCAGCTTTCTCCAGGGGGCCGTTTCCACCGGGGAGCTGTTTTTT.

The sample holds many counts of this clonotype. The genes are TRBV18 and TRBJ1-1; 9 nucleotides agree with TRBD1. The CDR3 covers 17 residues. Trimming at V came to 1 base and at J to 6 bases, leaving 12 bases not matched to a gene. Germline assignment: CDR1 KGHSH and CDR2 LQKENI. The CDR3 DNA reads as TGTGCCAGCTCACCACGGGTGACACAGGGGGCAGCTTCTGAAGCTTTCTTT. Translating it yields CASSPRVTQGAASEAFF. Together with reference TRBV18 and TRBJ1-1, the CDR3 gives the full variable domain: NAGVMQNPRHLVRRRGQEARLRCSPMKGHSHVYWYRQLPEEGLKFMVYLQKENIIDESGMPKERFSAEFPKEGPSILRIQQVVRGDSAAYFCASSPRVTQGAASEAFFGQGTRLTVV.

The chain is built from TRBV7-2 and TRBJ2-7, with TRBD1 as a possible D gene (5 bases). The germline V gene encodes CDR1 SGHTA and CDR2 FQGNSA. This CDR3 region has 16 residues. V gave up 5 bases and J gave up 0 bases, with 17 bases separating them. The CDR3 bases are TGTGCCAGCAGCACTACAGGATCCATGATCTCCTACGAGCAGTACTTC. This translates into CASSTTGSMISYEQYF.

This clonotype was counted a few times. V and J are TRBV19 and TRBJ2-2, with 14 bases that match TRBD2. The CDR3 has 17 residues. V lost 6 bases and J lost 6; bases outside the gene matches: 9. Germline V lookup: CDR1 LNHDA, CDR2 SQIVND (reference sequence). Here the CDR3 reads CASRSGTSGSWAGELFF. The CDR3 DNA reads as TGTGCCAGTAGATCCGGGACTAGCGGGAGTTGGGCCGGGGAGCTGTTTTTT.

This clonotype was recorded at least ten times. The chain recombines TRBV20-1 with TRBJ2-5, with D possibly matching TRBD1 (6 bases). The V end was cut by 0 bases, the J end by 5 bases, with 10 bases between. In germline, CDR1 is DFQATT, CDR2 SNEGSKA (reference sequence). The CDR3 totals 13 residues. The CDR3 spells CSAREPQGETQYF. In DNA, the CDR3 is TGCAGTGCTAGAGAGCCCCAGGGGGAGACCCAGTACTTC.

Relative to its sample, this clonotype is medium-sized (0.01 to 0.1%). This chain joins TRBV29-1 and TRBJ2-7; the D is unclear. With 7 bases removed from V and 2 bases from J, the gap between germline ends came to 9 bases. The CDR3 sequence is 11 residues long. CDR1 SQVTM and CDR2 ANQGSEA come from the germline V gene. The chain's CDR3 is CSARHAYEQYF. In DNA form, the CDR3 reads TGCAGCGCGCGACACGCCTACGAGCAGTACTTC.

This clonotype was counted many times. This chain uses TRBV30 with TRBJ2-7, with 9 bases identical to TRBD2. The CDR3 sequence is 15 residues long. Per the germline V gene, CDR1 is GTSNPN and CDR2 is SVGIG (reference sequence). Losses at the gene ends were 0 bases for V and 9 bases for J; bases not matched to a gene: 12. CDR3: CAWSVLSSGAGWQYF. The CDR3 coding sequence is TGTGCCTGGAGTGTTCTTTCTAGCGGGGCGGGGTGGCAGTACTTC.

This clonotype has a count of ten or more. The chain combines TRBV24-1 with TRBJ2-5, with D maybe TRBD1 (6 bases). The length of the CDR3 is 15 residues. Per the germline V gene, CDR1 is KGHDR and CDR2 is SFDVKD. V lost 1 base to trimming and J lost 2 bases, with 10 bases between them. The CDR3 DNA reads as TGTGCCACCAGTGATTTAGAGGGGGATCAAGAGACCCAGTACTTC. It codes for CATSDLEGDQETQYF.

This clonotype was recorded at least ten times. The gene calls are TRBV7-2 and TRBJ2-3; D not certain. Germline assignment: CDR1 SGHTA and CDR2 FQGNSA. Trimming took 0 bases from V and 2 from J, leaving 9 bases between them. This CDR3 has 15 residues. This chain's CDR3 is CASSLAYGPTDTQYF. The CDR3 region has the DNA TGTGCCAGCAGCTTAGCGTACGGCCCCACAGATACGCAGTATTTT.

Only a few counts were recorded for this clonotype. The chain has TRBV28 and TRBJ1-5, with TRBD1 identical over 7 bases. Germline-derived CDR1 and CDR2 are MDHEN and SYDVKM. The CDR3 consists of 14 residues. V gave up 6 bases and J gave up 6 bases; unmatched junction bases: 8. Here the CDR3 reads CASRKQGRAQPQHF. The CDR3 nucleotides are TGTGCCAGCAGAAAACAGGGGCGGGCTCAGCCCCAGCATTTT.

This chain uses TRBV29-1 with TRBJ1-3; D not resolved. Trimming left V 4 bases short and J 2 bases short, with 15 bases between. The germline V gene has CDR1 SQVTM and CDR2 ANQGSEA. The CDR3 runs 15 residues. The CDR3: CSVATPVRAGNTIYF. The CDR3 coding sequence is TGCAGCGTTGCGACCCCGGTGAGGGCTGGAAACACCATATATTTT. The full variable domain, with the rest looked up from reference TRBV29-1 and TRBJ1-3, is SAVISQKPSRDICQRGTSLTIQCQVDSQVTMMFWYRQQPGQSLTLIATANQGSEATYESGFVIDKFPISRPNLTFSTLTVSNMSPEDSSIYLCSVATPVRAGNTIYFGEGSWLTVV.

This clonotype was recorded many times. The rearrangement uses TRBV6-1 and TRBJ2-1; TRBD1 aligns across 7 bases. V shed 4 bases, J shed 8 bases, and the junction held 8 bases outside the gene matches. Germline V gives CDR1 MNHNS, CDR2 SASEGT. CDR3 length: 14 amino acids. CDR3 amino acids: CASSATGYNDEQFF. Here the CDR3 DNA reads TGTGCCAGCAGTGCGACAGGGTACAACGATGAGCAGTTCTTC.

This clonotype is medium-sized by share. V and J are TRBV18 and TRBJ1-1; D not resolved. The ends were cut back, 2 bases at V and 4 bases at J, with 11 bases in the middle. CDR1 and CDR2 (germline): KGHSH, LQKENI. The CDR3 contains 14 residues. In DNA, the CDR3 is TGTGCCAGCTCACCAAATGCAGAGCCCACTGAAGCTTTCTTT. Amino acids: CASSPNAEPTEAFF.

This clonotype was recorded at least ten times. J is TRBJ2-2 and V is TRBV27; tentative D call: TRBD1 (5 bases). Per the germline V gene, CDR1 is MNHEY and CDR2 is SMNVEV (reference sequence). CDR3 length: 16 residues. Trimming removed 7 bases at V and 0 bases at J, with 15 bases between. This CDR3 reads CASMFSPGPNTGELFF. The CDR3 DNA reads as TGTGCCAGCATGTTTTCTCCAGGGCCGAACACCGGGGAGCTGTTTTTT.

This clonotype was seen ten or more times. V usage is TRBV7-8 and J usage is TRBJ1-4; D ambiguous. This CDR3 contains 16 residues. Trimming removed 0 bases at V and 0 bases at J, with 8 bases between. Germline CDR1 is SGHVS and CDR2 is FQNEAQ. In DNA form, the CDR3 reads TGTGCCAGCAGCTTAGCGGCGAGAACAACTAATGAAAAACTGTTTTTT. This gives the protein CASSLAARTTNEKLFF.

Ten or more counts support this clonotype. J is TRBJ2-1 and V is TRBV11-3; 7 positions match TRBD2. The V and J ends lost 5 bases and 0 bases, in that order; junction bases with no gene match: 7. Germline V gives CDR1 SGHNT, CDR2 YENEEA. The CDR3 covers 16 residues. This CDR3 is CASSRSGGSSYNEQFF. In DNA, the CDR3 is TGTGCCAGCAGCCGCTCCGGCGGGAGCTCCTACAATGAGCAGTTCTTC.

This clonotype was counted many times. CDR3 nucleotide sequence: TGCGCCAGCAGCTTGGGGCATCGGGACAGCTCCTACGAGCAGTACTTC. Translated: CASSLGHRDSSYEQYF. The gene calls are TRBV5-1 and TRBJ2-7, with 7 bases aligning to TRBD1. With 0 bases clipped from V and 0 bases from J, the junction kept 6 bases outside the gene matches. The germline V gene has CDR1 SGHRS and CDR2 YFSETQ. This CDR3 region has 16 residues.

The table lists this clonotype with many counts. This rearrangement joins TRBV30 to TRBJ2-3; D may correspond to TRBD1 or TRBD2 (6 bases each). CDR3 length equals 13 residues. Germline values: CDR1 GTSNPN, CDR2 SVGIG (reference sequence). Deletions cut 2 bases from V and 6 bases from J, with 12 bases between. CDR3 nucleotide sequence: TGTGCCTGGAGTACACAGGGAGGCGATACGCAGTATTTT. As protein: CAWSTQGGDTQYF.

In this sample, this clonotype turned up many times. The chain employs TRBV2 and TRBJ1-5; D is possibly TRBD1 (5 bases). Trimming pared 6 bases from V and 0 bases from J, leaving 6 bases between. The CDR3 length is 13 residues. Germline V gives CDR1 SNHLY, CDR2 FYNNEI. DNA of the CDR3: TGTGCCAGCAGAGGGGATAGCAATCAGCCCCAGCATTTT. The encoded protein is CASRGDSNQPQHF.

This clonotype was recorded a few times. This rearrangement joins TRBV7-3 to TRBJ2-1, with TRBD2 matching 7 bases. With V trimmed by 4 bases and J by 2 bases, 2 bases remained unmatched. Germline V gene sequence: CDR1 SGHTA, CDR2 FQGTGA. The CDR3 length is 14 residues. CDR3 nucleotides: TGTGCCAGCAGCTCGAGCGGGGCCTACAATGAGCAGTTCTTC. This gives the protein CASSSSGAYNEQFF. Combining the CDR3 with reference TRBV7-3 and TRBJ2-1 gives the whole variable domain GAGVSQTPSNKVTEKGKYVELRCDPISGHTALYWYRQSLGQGPEFLIYFQGTGAADDSGLPNDRFFAVRPEGSVSTLKIQRTERGDSAVYLCASSSSGAYNEQFFGPGTRLTVL.

This clonotype was counted many times. The V and J genes are TRBV11-3 and TRBJ2-4; D tentatively fits TRBD1 or TRBD2 (5 bases each). CDR1 and CDR2 from the germline V gene are SGHNT and YENEEA. The CDR3 totals 18 residues. The germline V and J ends were trimmed by 3 bases and 0 bases, with 18 bases remaining between them. Here the CDR3 reads CASSLGPTRELAKNIQYF. DNA of the CDR3: TGTGCCAGCAGCTTGGGGCCCACCCGGGAACTAGCCAAAAACATTCAGTACTTC.